This T cell receptor beta chain derives from a study of patients and donors after allogeneic stem cell transplantation. This CDR3 has 13 residues. Germline lookup yields CDR1 MDHEN and CDR2 SYDVKM. The V and J ends lost 5 bases and 11 bases respectively, with 18 bases between them. TCRdb itself ran the RT-PCR reads through MiXCR, one entry per CDR3 protein. The table lists about a million distinct CDR3 sequences, roughly 18% of them singletons. This clonotype occurred a few times. The V and J genes are TRBV28 and TRBJ1-1, with D unclear. The material sequenced was blood, either unsorted or a sorted T cell fraction (not recorded which). This sequence originates from a human donor who was either an allogeneic HSCT recipient or a stem cell or donor lymphocyte infusion donor (not recorded which). It is not recorded whose cells these are; they may come from a transplant donor. CDR3 coding DNA: TGTGCCAGCAGTCCGTCGGCCGGGCCTAGGGCTTTCTTT. It encodes CASSPSAGPRAFF.